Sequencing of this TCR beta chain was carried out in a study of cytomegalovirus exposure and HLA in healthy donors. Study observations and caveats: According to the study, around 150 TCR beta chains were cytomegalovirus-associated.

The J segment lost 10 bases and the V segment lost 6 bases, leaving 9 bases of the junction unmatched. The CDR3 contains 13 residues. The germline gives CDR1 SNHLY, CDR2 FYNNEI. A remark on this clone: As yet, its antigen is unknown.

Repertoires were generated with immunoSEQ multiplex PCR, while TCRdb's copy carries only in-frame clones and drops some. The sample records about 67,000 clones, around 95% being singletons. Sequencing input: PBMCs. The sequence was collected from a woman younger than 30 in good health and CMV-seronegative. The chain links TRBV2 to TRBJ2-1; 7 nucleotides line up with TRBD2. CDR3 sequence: CASSRGEYAEQFF. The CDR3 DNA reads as TGTGCCAGCAGCCGGGGGGAATACGCGGAGCAGTTCTTC.